A single sample gave rise to the 7 T cell receptor beta chains below, sequenced in a study of early T cells in non-severe SARS-CoV-2 infection. Each CDR3 protein is one row after TCRdb ran MiXCR on the 5' RACE reads. The sample shows over 90,000 distinct CDR3 sequences, about an eighth of them seen only once. The sequencing used whole blood, collected at baseline. These receptors all stem from an adult who was a healthcare worker with PCR-confirmed SARS-CoV-2 infection or an uninfected control (not recorded which).

The V and J genes are TRBV28 and TRBJ1-6, with 7 bases that match TRBD1. Trimming removed 5 bases from V and 6 bases from J; junction bases left unmatched: 7. The CDR3 runs to 15 residues. Germline V gene data show CDR1 as MDHEN and CDR2 as SYDVKM. CDR3 sequence reads: CASSPTGFVNSPLHF. In DNA form, the CDR3 reads TGTGCCAGCAGTCCGACAGGGTTTGTTAATTCACCCCTCCACTTT.

Only a few counts were recorded for this clonotype. This chain uses TRBV7-2 with TRBJ1-1; D perhaps matches TRBD1 (5 bases). The CDR3 contains 11 residues. Germline V gene data show CDR1 as SGHTA and CDR2 as FQGNSA. V shed 4 bases and J shed 8 bases, with 8 bases lying between them. This CDR3 is CASSYPGEAFF. The CDR3 region has the DNA TGTGCCAGCAGCTACCCAGGGGAAGCTTTCTTT.

Ten or more counts support this clonotype. The genes are TRBV7-8 and TRBJ2-1; D not certain. Between the trimmed V and J ends, which lost 1 base and 8 bases, there was a span of 12 bases. Germline V lookup: CDR1 SGHVS, CDR2 FQNEAQ. This CDR3 comprises 14 residues. CDR3 nucleotide sequence: TGTGCCAGCAGCTTAGTCAGTACTTTGGATGAGCAGTTCTTC. As protein: CASSLVSTLDEQFF.

The rearrangement joins TRBV6-5 to TRBJ1-1, with D uncertain. Germline CDR1 reads MNHEY; CDR2 reads SVGAGI. V gave up 1 base and J gave up 1 base, with 4 bases separating them. The CDR3 extends over 13 amino acids. DNA of the CDR3: TGTGCCAGCAGTTACTGGGGGAACACTGAAGCTTTCTTT. Its protein product is CASSYWGNTEAFF.

The chain has TRBV27 and TRBJ2-7, with 7 nucleotides matching TRBD1. Per germline, CDR1 MNHEY and CDR2 SMNVEV (reference sequence). This CDR3 has 14 amino acids. The V and J ends lost 7 bases and 3 bases, in that order; junction bases with no gene match: 9. This CDR3 reads CASTSRDSLYEQYF. For the CDR3, the DNA is TGTGCCAGCACAAGCCGGGACAGCCTCTACGAGCAGTACTTC.

V usage is TRBV28 and J usage is TRBJ1-5; 8 bases fit TRBD1. The trim removed 7 bases at V and 6 bases at J, leaving 11 bases unmatched. Germline V gene data show CDR1 as MDHEN and CDR2 as SYDVKM. This CDR3 is 15 amino acids long. The CDR3: CASIPQGASGQPQHF. The CDR3 region has the DNA TGTGCCAGCATACCCCAGGGGGCGAGCGGTCAGCCCCAGCATTTT.

This clonotype was observed a few times. This sequence joins TRBV5-4 and TRBJ2-1, with TRBD1 matching 10 bases. The CDR3 spans 15 residues. J was trimmed by 7 bases and V by 4 bases; bases with no gene match: 8. Germline loops: CDR1 SGHNT, CDR2 YYREEE (reference sequence). The CDR3 loop reads CASSLRTGGRNEQFF. CDR3 in DNA: TGTGCCAGCAGCCTTCGGACAGGGGGTCGGAATGAGCAGTTCTTC.